A single sample is the source of the 26 T cell receptor beta chains below, sequenced in a study of T cells expressing NK-cell markers. No DNA is given; TCRdb re-called the 5' RACE reads and lists each CDR3 protein once. The sample spans a few hundred thousand distinct CDR3 sequences; the ten largest clones claim roughly 1.4%. What was sequenced was blood T cells: a sorted CD56 or NKG2C T cell subset, CD4+ or CD8+ T cells, or bulk PBMC T cells (not recorded which). All receptors derive from a woman aged 50 to 60 in good health.

V usage is TRBV5-1 and J usage is TRBJ2-5; TCRdb calls TRBD2, which cannot be checked without DNA. From germline, CDR1 is SGHRS and CDR2 YFSETQ. This CDR3 comprises 15 residues. CDR3 in amino acids: CASNNVAGTQETQYF.

The chain couples TRBV10-3 to TRBJ2-2; TCRdb lists TRBD1, though no DNA is available to test this call. The germline V gene has CDR1 ENHRY and CDR2 SYGVKD. This CDR3 contains 13 residues. The CDR3 loop reads CAIAGTPGGELFF.

This chain connects TRBV12-3 or TRBV12-4 to TRBJ2-3; TCRdb indicates TRBD2, and absent DNA this call remains unverified. CDR3 length equals 16 residues. CDR3 region: CASRMPSGRAQDTQYF.

The genes are TRBV12-3 or TRBV12-4 and TRBJ2-1. The length of the CDR3 is 12 residues. The CDR3 sequence is CASSLAMTEQFF.

J is TRBJ2-5 and V is TRBV20-1; TCRdb indicates TRBD1, and absent DNA this call remains unverified. The CDR3 covers 14 residues. From germline, CDR1 is DFQATT and CDR2 SNEGSKA (reference sequence). This CDR3 is CSARAPGQYETQYF.

The genes are TRBV20-1 and TRBJ1-4. The CDR3 totals 13 residues. Germline CDR1 is DFQATT and CDR2 is SNEGSKA (reference sequence). The CDR3 is CSARENTGEKLFF.

The chain has TRBV29-1 and TRBJ1-1; the TCRdb call, TRBD1, lacks DNA for checking. CDR1 is SQVTM and CDR2 is ANQGSEA in the germline V gene. CDR3 length equals 16 residues. CDR3 sequence reads: CSVEDRDSNRRGEAFF.

The rearrangement uses TRBV14 and TRBJ2-5; TCRdb reports TRBD2, a call that lacks DNA to check it against. The germline V gene encodes CDR1 SGHDN and CDR2 FVKESK. CDR3 size: 14 residues. The CDR3 protein is CASSGTRSSAPQYF.

This chain links TRBV5-5 with TRBJ2-1; TCRdb designates TRBD1, a call that cannot be tested without DNA. This CDR3 has 18 residues. Germline V CDR1 and CDR2: SGHKS, YYEKEE (reference sequence). The CDR3 region is CASSSTDQGSISDNEQFF.

This sequence joins TRBV7-6 and TRBJ1-5; TCRdb picks TRBD1, but there is no DNA to check that call. This CDR3 is 14 amino acids long. Germline values: CDR1 SGHVS, CDR2 FNYEAQ. CDR3 region: CASSLAWGNQPQHF.

This chain uses TRBV29-1 with TRBJ2-3; without DNA, the TCRdb call of TRBD1 cannot be checked. This CDR3 comprises 12 residues. Germline CDR1 and CDR2: SQVTM and ANQGSEA. CDR3 sequence reads: CSGDRPTDTQYF.

This CDR3 is CSARYTRQGKADTQYF. The V gene is TRBV20-1, the J gene TRBJ2-3; TCRdb designates TRBD1, a call that cannot be tested without DNA. From germline, CDR1 is DFQATT and CDR2 SNEGSKA (reference sequence). The CDR3 contains 16 residues.

The chain carries TRBV25-1 and TRBJ1-5. This CDR3 contains 13 residues. CDR1 is MGHDK and CDR2 is SYGVNS in the germline V gene. CDR3 sequence: CASSELVKQPQHF. Together with reference TRBV25-1 and TRBJ1-5, the CDR3 gives the full variable domain: EADIYQTPRYLVIGTGKKITLECSQTMGHDKMYWYQQDPGMELHLIHYSYGVNSTEKGDLSSESTVSRIRTEHFPLTLESARPSHTSQYLCASSELVKQPQHFGDGTRLSIL.

The chain couples TRBV15 to TRBJ1-5. Germline values: CDR1 LNHNV, CDR2 YYDKDF (reference sequence). The CDR3 contains 14 residues. The CDR3 sequence is CATSRVGSNQPQHF.

The genes are TRBV3-1 and TRBJ2-1. The CDR3 spans 15 residues. Germline CDR1 is LGHDT and CDR2 is YNNKEL (reference sequence). The chain's CDR3 is CASSQGVGSYNEQFF.

This chain's CDR3 is CASSEYGAVRQPQHF. The chain uses TRBV25-1 and TRBJ1-5; TCRdb designates TRBD1, a call that cannot be tested without DNA. The CDR3 totals 15 residues. Germline assignment: CDR1 MGHDK and CDR2 SYGVNS.

The chain recombines TRBV7-6 with TRBJ1-1; the D call from TCRdb, TRBD1, cannot be confirmed without DNA. CDR1 and CDR2 from the germline V gene are SGHVS and FNYEAQ. The CDR3 length is 17 residues. The chain's CDR3 is CASSPWTASALGTEAFF.

The chain employs TRBV20-1 and TRBJ1-2; the D call of TRBD1 rests on TCRdb alone, since no DNA is present to check it. This CDR3 has 16 amino acids. CDR1 DFQATT and CDR2 SNEGSKA come from the germline V gene (reference sequence). The CDR3 sequence: CSASFPDRGPNYGYTF.

The rearrangement uses TRBV12-3 or TRBV12-4 and TRBJ1-2; lacking DNA, the TRBD1 call made by TCRdb goes unchecked. CDR3 length: 15 residues. This CDR3 is CASQYAGSHNYGYTF.

The chain links TRBV4-1 to TRBJ1-1. The CDR3 runs 14 residues. The germline V gene has CDR1 MGHRA and CDR2 YSYEKL. The CDR3 region is CASSQLGMNTEAFF.

The chain combines TRBV7-9 with TRBJ1-5. Germline CDR1 is SEHNR and CDR2 is FQNEAQ (reference sequence). This CDR3 is 15 amino acids long. The CDR3 loop reads CASSSRGDSNQPQHF. The full variable domain, in which reference TRBV7-9 and TRBJ1-5 provide the parts outside the CDR3, is DTGVSQNPRHKITKRGQNVTFRCDPISEHNRLYWYRQTLGQGPEFLTYFQNEAQLEKSRLLSDRFSAERPKGSFSTLEIQRTEQGDSAMYLCASSSRGDSNQPQHFGDGTRLSIL.

V and J are TRBV11-2 and TRBJ1-3; TCRdb lists TRBD1, though no DNA is available to test this call. Per the germline V gene, CDR1 is SGHAT and CDR2 is FQNNGV. The CDR3 loop spans 14 amino acids. The CDR3 region is CASSLSQGPNTIYF.

V and J are TRBV20-1 and TRBJ2-2; the TRBD1 assignment by TCRdb is unverifiable without DNA. The CDR3 loop spans 15 amino acids. The germline V gene encodes CDR1 DFQATT and CDR2 SNEGSKA (reference sequence). Here the CDR3 reads CSARDARTGTGELFF.

The rearrangement links TRBV5-1 to TRBJ2-2; TCRdb designates TRBD2, a call that cannot be tested without DNA. The length of the CDR3 is 15 residues. CDR1 is SGHRS and CDR2 is YFSETQ in the germline V gene. This CDR3 is CASSLIAGGPGELFF.

The J gene is TRBJ1-4, the V gene TRBV5-6. The CDR3 runs to 14 residues. From germline, CDR1 is SGHDT and CDR2 YYEEEE. CDR3 sequence: CASSSADYDEKLFF.

V and J are TRBV3-1 and TRBJ2-3; no DNA is available, so the TRBD2 call from TCRdb remains unchecked. The CDR3 is 15 amino acids. In germline, CDR1 is LGHDT, CDR2 YNNKEL (reference sequence). CDR3 amino acids: CASTHGGRFTDTQYF.